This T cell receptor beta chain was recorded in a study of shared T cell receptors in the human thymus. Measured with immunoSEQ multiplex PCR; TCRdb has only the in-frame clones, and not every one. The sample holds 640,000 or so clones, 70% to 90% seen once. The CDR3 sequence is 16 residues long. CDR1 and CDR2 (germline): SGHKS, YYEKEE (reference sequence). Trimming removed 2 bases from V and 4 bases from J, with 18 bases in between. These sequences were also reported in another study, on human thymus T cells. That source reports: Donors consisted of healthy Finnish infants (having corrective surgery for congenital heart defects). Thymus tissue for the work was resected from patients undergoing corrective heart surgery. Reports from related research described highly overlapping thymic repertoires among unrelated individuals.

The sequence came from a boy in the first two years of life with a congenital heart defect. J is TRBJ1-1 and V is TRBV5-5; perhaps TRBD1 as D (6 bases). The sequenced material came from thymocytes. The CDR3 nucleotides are TGTGCCAGCAGCTTCACTGGGGGCGTTGAAGGCACTGAAGCTTTCTTT. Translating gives CASSFTGGVEGTEAFF. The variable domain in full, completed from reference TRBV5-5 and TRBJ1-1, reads DAGVTQSPTHLIKTRGQQVTLRCSPISGHKSVSWYQQVLGQGPQFIFQYYEKEERGRGNFPDRFSARQFPNYSSELNVNALLLGDSALYLCASSFTGGVEGTEAFFGQGTRLTVV.